Listed below are T cell receptor beta chains from one sample, sequenced in a study of post-analysis software for immune sequencing data. TCRdb processed the PCR reads anew with MiXCR; each CDR3 protein has one entry. The data show approximately 360,000 distinct CDR3 sequences, roughly 36% seen once. Sequencing was performed on blood. All receptors derive from a girl under 18 with multiple sclerosis. CDR3s leave out the opening cysteine and the closing phenylalanine or tryptophan. Fields, in order: V gene, J gene, clone size, CDR3 protein. Part of the rows lack a size; the others show once, few, many or a class for expanded clones.

TRBV12-3/TRBV12-4,TRBJ2-7,-,ASGGLQDYEQY
TRBV3-1,TRBJ2-3,-,ASSQVTSGVADTQY
TRBV5-1,TRBJ2-3,many,ASSLATGGRDTQY
TRBV5-1,TRBJ1-4,-,ASRGDEKLF
TRBV7-9,TRBJ2-3,few,ASSLAGGGDTDTQY
TRBV14,TRBJ2-1,-,ASSQGLSGRNEQF
TRBV29-1,-,-,SVEGLEGVYEQY
TRBV12-3/TRBV12-4,TRBJ2-2,-,ASSLVVTSGGSIGELF
TRBV13,TRBJ2-7,-,ASSLVASEQY
TRBV27,TRBJ2-3,few,ASSFGGWTDTQY
TRBV6-5,TRBJ2-2,-,ASSYFGFNTGELF
TRBV7-6,TRBJ2-7,-,ASRSRTGGTYEQY
TRBV21-1,TRBJ2-7,-,ASSMGAFSYEQY
TRBV24-1,TRBJ2-7,few,ANTGTAIDPSYEQY
TRBV29-1,TRBJ2-2,few,SVEDPRADLPGELF
TRBV7-8,TRBJ2-5,few,ASSLDGLAGGSQLQETQY
TRBV6-5,TRBJ2-5,many,ASSYGLAVETQY
TRBV12-3/TRBV12-4,TRBJ2-1,-,ASRPPRNNEQF
TRBV27,TRBJ2-6,-,ASTAGASGANVLT
TRBV2,TRBJ1-2,-,ASSYTGVPIYGYT
TRBV5-1,TRBJ2-1,few,ASSLGGTGAYNEQF
TRBV6-2/TRBV6-3,TRBJ1-1,-,ASSETGTENTEAF
TRBV7-9,TRBJ2-6,-,ASSLARSGANVLT
TRBV6-2/TRBV6-3,TRBJ2-7,-,ASSYWDTSSYEQY
TRBV7-8,TRBJ1-2,few,ASSLTSGNYGYT
TRBV20-1,TRBJ1-6,-,SARGRDRSSYNSPLH
TRBV7-2,TRBJ2-5,few,ASSFTQQAEETQY
TRBV6-5,TRBJ2-5,few,ASSRSGWGKETQY
TRBV7-2,TRBJ2-5,many,ASSPDRFVQY
TRBV10-3,TRBJ1-5,-,AISESEKNQPQH
TRBV5-1,TRBJ2-7,few,ASRAQGLDEQY
TRBV20-1,TRBJ2-7,-,SARDPIAGGSYEQY
TRBV4-1,TRBJ2-1,-,VSSPPGRVVGNEQF
TRBV11-2,TRBJ1-1,-,ASSSLLDTEAF
TRBV2,TRBJ1-2,few,ASIQPGLRYGYT